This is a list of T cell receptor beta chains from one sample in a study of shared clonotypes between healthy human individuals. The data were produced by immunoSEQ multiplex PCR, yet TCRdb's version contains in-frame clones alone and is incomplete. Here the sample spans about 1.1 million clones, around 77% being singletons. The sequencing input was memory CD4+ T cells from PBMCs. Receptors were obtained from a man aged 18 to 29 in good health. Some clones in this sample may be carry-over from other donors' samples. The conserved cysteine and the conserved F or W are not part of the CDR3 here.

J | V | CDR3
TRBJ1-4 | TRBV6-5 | ASSPGTGYEKLF
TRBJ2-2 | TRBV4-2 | ASSQKTSGTDTGELF
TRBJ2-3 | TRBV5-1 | ASSPRLAGEADTQY
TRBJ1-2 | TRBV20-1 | SSLTNYGYT
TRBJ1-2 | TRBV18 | ASSPPGQGWSGGYT
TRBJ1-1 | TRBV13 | ASSLRGDTEAF
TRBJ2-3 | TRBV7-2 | ASSYRAASTDTQY
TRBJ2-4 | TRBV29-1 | SVRDRVTIQY
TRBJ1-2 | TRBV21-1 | ASSKGNEAGGTYGYT
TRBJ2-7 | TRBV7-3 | ASSFGLPGGEQY
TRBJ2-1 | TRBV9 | ASSVDERSYYNEQF
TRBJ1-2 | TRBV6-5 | ASSYTDSYGYT
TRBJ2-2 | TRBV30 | AWNGAGGPNTGELF
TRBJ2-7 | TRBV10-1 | ASSKLGTASYEQY
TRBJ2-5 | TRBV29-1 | SVDRVEWETQY
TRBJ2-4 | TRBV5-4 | ASSLEVEAIQY
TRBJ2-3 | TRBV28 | ASSFQSRATDTQY
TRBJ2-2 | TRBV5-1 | ASSEGTGRRTGELF
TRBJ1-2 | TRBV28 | ASNEDSAYGYT
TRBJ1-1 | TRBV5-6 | ASSGVNTEAF
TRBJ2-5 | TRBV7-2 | ASSRDSGETQY
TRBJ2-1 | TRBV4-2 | ASSHGSGRDRHDSYNEQF
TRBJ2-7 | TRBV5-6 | ASRLAGTAYEQY
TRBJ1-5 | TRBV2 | ASSFGTLGQPQH
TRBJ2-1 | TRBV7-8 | ASSLETRGLDEQF
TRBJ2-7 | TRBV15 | ATSREGSSYEQY
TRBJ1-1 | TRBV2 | ASSEQGGGTEAF
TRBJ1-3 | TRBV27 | ASSLRPGNTIY
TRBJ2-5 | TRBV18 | ASLQGFQETQY
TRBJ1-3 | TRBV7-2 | ASSSMNAEITIY
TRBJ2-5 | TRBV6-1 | ASSKGETQY
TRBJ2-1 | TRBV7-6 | ASSSLAGGLNEQF
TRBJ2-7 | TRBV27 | ASSRPSTGVLREQY
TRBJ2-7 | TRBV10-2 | ASSVGQGARDEQY
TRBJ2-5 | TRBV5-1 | ASSSGQGSVETQY
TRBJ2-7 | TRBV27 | ASSVRGSLYEQY
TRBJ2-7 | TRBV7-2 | ASSLKASGRPNEQY
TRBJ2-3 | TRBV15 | ATKGTDTQY
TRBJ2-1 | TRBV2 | ASSELTRGGSVEQF
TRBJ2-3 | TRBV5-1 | ASSLGRGGSTDTQY
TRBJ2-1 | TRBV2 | ASRGTSGRAGNEQF
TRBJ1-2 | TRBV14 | ASSAGQGRYGYT
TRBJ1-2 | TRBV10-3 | ASGDSPELYGGGYT
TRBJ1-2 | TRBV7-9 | ASSSQVDGQYT
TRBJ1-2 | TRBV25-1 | ASSPSDSYGYT
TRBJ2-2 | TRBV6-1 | ASQRQGRGELF
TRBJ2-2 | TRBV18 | ASSPGGLATTGELF
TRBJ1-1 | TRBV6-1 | ASSRDRGLNTEAF
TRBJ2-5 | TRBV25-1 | ASSPRRGTQETQY
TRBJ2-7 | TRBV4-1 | ASRPIFGGLAGGDVYEQY
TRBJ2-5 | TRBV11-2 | ASSFPAGTSDKTQY
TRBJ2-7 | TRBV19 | ASRGTSGSQLPGEQY
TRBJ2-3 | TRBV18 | ASSLQLVASTDTQY
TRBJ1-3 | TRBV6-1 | ASTRGHGDGNTIY
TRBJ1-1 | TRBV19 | ASSRRGGNTEAF